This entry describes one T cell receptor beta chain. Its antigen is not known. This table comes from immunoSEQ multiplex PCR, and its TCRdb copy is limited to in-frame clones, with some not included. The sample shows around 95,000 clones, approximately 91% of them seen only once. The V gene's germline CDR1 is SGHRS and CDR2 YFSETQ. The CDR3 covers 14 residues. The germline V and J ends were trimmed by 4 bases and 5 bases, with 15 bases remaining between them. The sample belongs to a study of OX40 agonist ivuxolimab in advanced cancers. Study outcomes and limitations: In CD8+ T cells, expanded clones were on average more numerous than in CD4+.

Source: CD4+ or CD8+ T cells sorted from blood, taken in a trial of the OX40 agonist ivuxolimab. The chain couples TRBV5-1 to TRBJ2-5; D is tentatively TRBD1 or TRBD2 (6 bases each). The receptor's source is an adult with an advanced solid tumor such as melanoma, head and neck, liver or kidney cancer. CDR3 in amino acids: CASSQAGGRETQYF. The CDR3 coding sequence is TGCGCCAGCAGCCAGGCCGGGGGCCGGGAGACCCAGTACTTC. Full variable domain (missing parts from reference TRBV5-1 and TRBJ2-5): KAGVTQTPRYLIKTRGQQVTLSCSPISGHRSVSWYQQTPGQGLQFLFEYFSETQRNKGNFPGRFSGRQFSNSRSEMNVSTLELGDSALYLCASSQAGGRETQYFGPGTRLLVL.